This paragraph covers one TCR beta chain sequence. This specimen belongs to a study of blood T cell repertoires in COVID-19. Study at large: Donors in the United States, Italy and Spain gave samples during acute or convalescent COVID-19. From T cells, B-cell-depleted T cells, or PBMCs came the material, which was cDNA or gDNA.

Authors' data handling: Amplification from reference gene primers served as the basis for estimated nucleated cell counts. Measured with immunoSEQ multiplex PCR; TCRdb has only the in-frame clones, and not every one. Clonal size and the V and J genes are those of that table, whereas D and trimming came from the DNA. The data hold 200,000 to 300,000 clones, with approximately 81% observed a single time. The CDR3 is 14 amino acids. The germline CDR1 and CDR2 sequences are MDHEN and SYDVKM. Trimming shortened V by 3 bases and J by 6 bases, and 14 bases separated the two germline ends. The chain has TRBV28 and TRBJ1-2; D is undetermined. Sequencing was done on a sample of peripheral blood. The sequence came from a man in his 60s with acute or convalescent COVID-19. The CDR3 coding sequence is TGTGCCAGCAGTTTGAATACCCTTGGAGATGGCTACACCTTC. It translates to CASSLNTLGDGYTF.